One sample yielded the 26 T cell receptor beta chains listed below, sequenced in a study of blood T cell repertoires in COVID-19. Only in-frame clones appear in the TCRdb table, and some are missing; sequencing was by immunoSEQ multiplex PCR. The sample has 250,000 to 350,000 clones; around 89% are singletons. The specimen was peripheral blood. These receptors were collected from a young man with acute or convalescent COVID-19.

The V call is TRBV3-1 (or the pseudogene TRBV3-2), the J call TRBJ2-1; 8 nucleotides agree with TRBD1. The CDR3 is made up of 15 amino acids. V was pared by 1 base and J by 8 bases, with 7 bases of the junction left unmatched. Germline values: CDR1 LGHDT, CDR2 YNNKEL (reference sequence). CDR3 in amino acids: CASSQAGTGPDEQFF. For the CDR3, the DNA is TGTGCCAGCAGCCAAGCCGGGACAGGTCCCGATGAGCAGTTCTTC.

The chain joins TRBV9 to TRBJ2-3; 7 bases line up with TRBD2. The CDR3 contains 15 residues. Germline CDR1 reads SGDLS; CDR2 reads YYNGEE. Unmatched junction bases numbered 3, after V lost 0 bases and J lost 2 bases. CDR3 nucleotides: TGTGCCAGCAGCGTAGATGGGACTACCACAGATACGCAGTATTTT. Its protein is CASSVDGTTTDTQYF.

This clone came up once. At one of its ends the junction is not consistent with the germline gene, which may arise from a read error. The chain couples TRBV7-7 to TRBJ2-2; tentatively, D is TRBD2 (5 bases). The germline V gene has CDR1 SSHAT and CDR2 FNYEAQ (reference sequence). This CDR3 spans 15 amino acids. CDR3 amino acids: CASSLDGRSTGELFF. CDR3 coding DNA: TGTGCTAGCAGCTTAGATGGGAGAAGCACCGGGGAGCTGTTTTTT.

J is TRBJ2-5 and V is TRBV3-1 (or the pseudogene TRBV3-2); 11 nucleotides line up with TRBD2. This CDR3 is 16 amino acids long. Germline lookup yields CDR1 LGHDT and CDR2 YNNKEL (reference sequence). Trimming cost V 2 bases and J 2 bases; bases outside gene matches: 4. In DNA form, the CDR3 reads TGTGCCAGCAGCCAATTAGCGGGGGGGCGACAAGAGACCCAGTACTTC. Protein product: CASSQLAGGRQETQYF.

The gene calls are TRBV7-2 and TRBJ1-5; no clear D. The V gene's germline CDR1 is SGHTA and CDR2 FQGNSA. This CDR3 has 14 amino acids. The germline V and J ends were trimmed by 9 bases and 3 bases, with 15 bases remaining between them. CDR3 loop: CASSVLYANQPQHF. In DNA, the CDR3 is TGTGCCAGTTCGGTCCTATACGCCAATCAGCCCCAGCATTTT.

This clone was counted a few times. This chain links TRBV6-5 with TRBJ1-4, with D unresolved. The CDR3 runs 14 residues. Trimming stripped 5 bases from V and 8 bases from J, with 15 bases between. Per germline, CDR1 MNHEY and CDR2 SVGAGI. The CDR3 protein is CASSRLGRGEKLFF. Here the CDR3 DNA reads TGTGCCAGCAGTCGTCTGGGCCGTGGAGAAAAACTGTTTTTT.

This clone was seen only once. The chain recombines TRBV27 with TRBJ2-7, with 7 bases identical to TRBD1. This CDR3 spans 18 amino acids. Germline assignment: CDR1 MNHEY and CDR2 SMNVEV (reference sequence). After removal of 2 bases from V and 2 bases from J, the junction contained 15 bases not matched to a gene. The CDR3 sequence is CASSLRLSGTAYPYEQYF. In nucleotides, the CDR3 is TGTGCCAGCAGTTTACGATTATCCGGGACAGCTTATCCCTACGAGCAGTACTTC.

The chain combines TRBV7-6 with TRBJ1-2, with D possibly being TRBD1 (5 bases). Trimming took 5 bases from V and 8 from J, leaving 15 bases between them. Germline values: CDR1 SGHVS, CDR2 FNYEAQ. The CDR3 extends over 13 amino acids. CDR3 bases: TGTGCCAGCAGCCGAGTGGAGGGGCTGGGCTACACCTTC. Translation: CASSRVEGLGYTF.

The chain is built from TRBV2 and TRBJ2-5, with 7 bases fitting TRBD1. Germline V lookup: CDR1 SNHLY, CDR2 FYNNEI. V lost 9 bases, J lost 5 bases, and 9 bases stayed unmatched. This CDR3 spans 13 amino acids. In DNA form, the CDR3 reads TGTGCCAGAGGGACAGCCTCGGGGGAGACCCAGTACTTC. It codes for CARGTASGETQYF.

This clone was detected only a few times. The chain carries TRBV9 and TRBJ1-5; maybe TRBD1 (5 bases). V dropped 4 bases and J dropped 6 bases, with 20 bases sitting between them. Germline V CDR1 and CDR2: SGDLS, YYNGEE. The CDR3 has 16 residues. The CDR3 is CASSSGVSALSQPQHF. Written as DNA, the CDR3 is TGTGCCAGCAGCTCGGGGGTCTCAGCCCTTAGTCAGCCCCAGCATTTT.

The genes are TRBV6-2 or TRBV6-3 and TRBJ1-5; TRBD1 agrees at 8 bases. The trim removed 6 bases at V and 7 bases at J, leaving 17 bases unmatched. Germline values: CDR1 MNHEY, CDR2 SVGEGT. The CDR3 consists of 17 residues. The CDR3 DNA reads TGTGCCAGCAGCCCAATACGGACAGGGCGAGGAAGGCAGCCCCAGCATTTT. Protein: CASSPIRTGRGRQPQHF.

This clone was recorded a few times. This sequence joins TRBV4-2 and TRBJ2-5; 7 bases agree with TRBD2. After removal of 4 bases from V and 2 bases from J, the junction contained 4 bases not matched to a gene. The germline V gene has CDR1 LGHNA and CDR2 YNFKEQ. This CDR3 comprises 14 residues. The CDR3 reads CASSPGRGQETQYF. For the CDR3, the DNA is TGTGCCAGCAGCCCAGGGAGGGGTCAAGAGACCCAGTACTTC.

CDR3 protein: CASKATDTEAFF. The CDR3 coding sequence is TGCGCCAGCAAAGCAACAGACACTGAAGCTTTCTTT. This chain joins TRBV10-1 and TRBJ1-1; D gene unclear. The germline V gene encodes CDR1 WNHNN and CDR2 SYGVQD (reference sequence). There are 12 residues in the CDR3. With 7 bases removed from V and 3 bases from J, the gap between germline ends came to 9 bases.

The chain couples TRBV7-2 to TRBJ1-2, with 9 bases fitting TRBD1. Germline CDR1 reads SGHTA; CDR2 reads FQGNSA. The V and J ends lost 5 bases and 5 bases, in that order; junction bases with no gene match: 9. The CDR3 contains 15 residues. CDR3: CASSTSQGALYGYTF. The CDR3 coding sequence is TGTGCCAGCAGCACGTCACAGGGGGCGCTTTATGGCTACACCTTC.

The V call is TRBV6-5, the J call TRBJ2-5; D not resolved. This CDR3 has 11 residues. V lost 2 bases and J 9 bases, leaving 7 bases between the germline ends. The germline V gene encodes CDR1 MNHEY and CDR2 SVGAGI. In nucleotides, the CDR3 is TGTGCCAGCAGTTACGAGTTAGCCCAGTACTTC. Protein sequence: CASSYELAQYF.

CDR3: CASSAGGGTETQYF. DNA for the CDR3: TGTGCCAGCAGCGCGGGAGGGGGTACAGAGACCCAGTACTTC. The chain recombines TRBV9 with TRBJ2-5; 8 positions match TRBD2. The trim removed 3 bases at V and 4 bases at J, leaving 5 bases unmatched. Germline V lookup: CDR1 SGDLS, CDR2 YYNGEE. The CDR3 runs 14 residues.

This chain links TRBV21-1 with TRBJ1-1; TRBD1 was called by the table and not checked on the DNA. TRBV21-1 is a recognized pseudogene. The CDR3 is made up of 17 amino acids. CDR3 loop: CASSIPGTGDMNTEAFF. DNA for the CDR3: TGTGCCAGCAGCATACCCGGGACAGGGGATATGAACACTGAAGCTTTCTTT.

Written as DNA, the CDR3 is TGTGCCAGCAGCTTGGGCAGGGTAAACATTCAGTACTTC. Its translation: CASSLGRVNIQYF. The rearrangement uses TRBV5-6 and TRBJ2-4; TRBD1 might be the D (5 bases). V lost 0 bases, J lost 6 bases, and 7 bases lay in between. Looked up from germline, CDR1 is SGHDT and CDR2 is YYEEEE. The CDR3 has 13 residues.

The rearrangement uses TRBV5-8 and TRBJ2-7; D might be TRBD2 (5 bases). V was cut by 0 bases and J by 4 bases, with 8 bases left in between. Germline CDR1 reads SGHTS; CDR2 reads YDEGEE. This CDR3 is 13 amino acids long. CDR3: CASSLERGYEQYF. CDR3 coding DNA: TGTGCCAGCAGCTTGGAACGGGGTTACGAGCAGTACTTC.

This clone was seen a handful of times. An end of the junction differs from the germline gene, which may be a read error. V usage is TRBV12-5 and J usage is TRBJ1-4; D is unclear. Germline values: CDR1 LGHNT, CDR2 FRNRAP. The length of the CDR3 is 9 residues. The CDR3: CASGPRKSF. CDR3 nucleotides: TGTGCTAGTGGGCCCAGGAAAAGCTTT. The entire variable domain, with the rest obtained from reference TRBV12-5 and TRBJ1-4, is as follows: DARVTQTPRHKVTEMGQEVTMRCQPILGHNTVFWYRQTMMQGLELLAYFRNRAPLDDSGMPKDRFSAEMPDATLATLKIQPSEPRDSAVYFCASGPRKSFGSGTQLSVL.

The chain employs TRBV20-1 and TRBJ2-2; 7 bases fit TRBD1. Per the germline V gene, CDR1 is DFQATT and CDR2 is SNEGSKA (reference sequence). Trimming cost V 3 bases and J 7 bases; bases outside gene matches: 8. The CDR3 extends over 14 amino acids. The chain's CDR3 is CSASKGAYDGELFF. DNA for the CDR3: TGCAGTGCTAGTAAGGGGGCGTACGACGGGGAGCTGTTTTTT.

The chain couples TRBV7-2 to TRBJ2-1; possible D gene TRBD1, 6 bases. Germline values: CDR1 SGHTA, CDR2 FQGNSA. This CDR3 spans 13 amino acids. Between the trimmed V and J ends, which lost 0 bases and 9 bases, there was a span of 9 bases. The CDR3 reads CASSLARGGEQFF. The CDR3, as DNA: TGTGCCAGCAGCTTAGCGCGAGGGGGTGAGCAGTTCTTC.

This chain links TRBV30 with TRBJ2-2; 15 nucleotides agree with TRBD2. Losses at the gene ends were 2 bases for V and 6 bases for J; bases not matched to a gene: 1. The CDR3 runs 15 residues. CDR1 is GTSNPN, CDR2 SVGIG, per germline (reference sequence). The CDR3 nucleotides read TGTGCCTGGAGTCGGACTAGCGGGAGGGCCGGGGAGCTGTTTTTT. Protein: CAWSRTSGRAGELFF. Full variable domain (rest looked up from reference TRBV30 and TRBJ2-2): SQTIHQWPATLVQPVGSPLSLECTVEGTSNPNLYWYRQAAGRGLQLLFYSVGIGQISSEVPQNLSASRPQDRQFILSSKKLLLSDSGFYLCAWSRTSGRAGELFFGEGSRLTVL.

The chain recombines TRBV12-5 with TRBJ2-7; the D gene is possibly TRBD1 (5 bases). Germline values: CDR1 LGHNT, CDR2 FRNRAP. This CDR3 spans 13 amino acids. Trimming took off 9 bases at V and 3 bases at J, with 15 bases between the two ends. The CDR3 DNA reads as TGTGCTAGGGACACCAGGAGACTCTACGAGCAGTACTTC. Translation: CARDTRRLYEQYF.

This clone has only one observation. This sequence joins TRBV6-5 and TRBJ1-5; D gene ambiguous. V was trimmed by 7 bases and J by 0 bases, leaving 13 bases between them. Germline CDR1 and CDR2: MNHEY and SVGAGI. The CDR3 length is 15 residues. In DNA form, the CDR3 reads TGTGCCAGCACGAGGGAGAAGCTTAGCAATCAGCCCCAGCATTTT. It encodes CASTREKLSNQPQHF.

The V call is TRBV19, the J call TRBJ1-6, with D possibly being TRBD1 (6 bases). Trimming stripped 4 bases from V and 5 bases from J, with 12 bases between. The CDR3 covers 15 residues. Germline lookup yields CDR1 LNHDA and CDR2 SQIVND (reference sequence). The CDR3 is CASSKWGPDNSPLHF. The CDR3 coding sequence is TGTGCCAGTAGTAAGTGGGGGCCGGATAATTCACCCCTCCACTTT.